These T cell receptor beta chains were read from a single sample in a study of tumor-infiltrating lymphocytes in localized non-small cell lung cancer. Assay: immunoSEQ multiplex PCR; the TCRdb copy retains only in-frame clones and omits some. This table holds some 10,000 clones, almost 85% found once. The sequenced sample was uninvolved lung tissue not adjacent to the tumor. The source of these receptors is a human donor with non-small cell lung cancer. CDR3s include the opening cysteine and the closing phenylalanine or tryptophan. A D gene is named only where the DNA matches it firmly. Rows may omit the clone size; those that give it use once, few, many or a size class.

clone_size: NA
v_call: TRBV19
d_call: TRBD1
j_call: TRBJ1-1
cdr3_length: 14
cdr3_nt: TGTGCCAGTGGAATAGGACAGGGGGCAACTGAAGCTTTCTTT
cdr3_aa: CASGIGQGATEAFF

clone_size: NA
v_call: TRBV4-3
d_call: NA
j_call: TRBJ2-1
cdr3_length: 9
cdr3_nt: TGCGCCAGCAGCCACCCTAGGATCTTC
cdr3_aa: CASSHPRIF

clone_size: NA
v_call: TRBV9
d_call: TRBD2
j_call: TRBJ2-3
cdr3_length: 19
cdr3_nt: TGTGCCAGCAGCGTAGGTGGGACTAGCGGGGGCCTCAGCACAGATACGCAGTATTTT
cdr3_aa: CASSVGGTSGGLSTDTQYF

clone_size: NA
v_call: TRBV10-3
d_call: NA
j_call: TRBJ1-5
cdr3_length: 13
cdr3_nt: TGTGCCATCAGTGAGTCGGGCAGCCAGCCCCAGCATTTT
cdr3_aa: CAISESGSQPQHF

clone_size: once
v_call: TRBV19
d_call: NA
j_call: TRBJ1-2
cdr3_length: 13
cdr3_nt: TGTGCCAGTAGTCCATCTCCCGGGACACCCTTTTCCTTC
cdr3_aa: CASSPSPGTPFSF

clone_size: NA
v_call: TRBV5-6
d_call: NA
j_call: TRBJ2-2
cdr3_length: 16
cdr3_nt: TGTGCCAGCAGCCCCAGGACCGGGGGGCGCACCGGGGAGCTGTTTTTT
cdr3_aa: CASSPRTGGRTGELFF

clone_size: NA
v_call: TRBV7-8
d_call: NA
j_call: TRBJ2-7
cdr3_length: 14
cdr3_nt: TGTGCCAGCAGCTTAGTGGGCAAGTTTTACGAGCAGTACTTC
cdr3_aa: CASSLVGKFYEQYF

clone_size: NA
v_call: TRBV9
d_call: NA
j_call: TRBJ2-2
cdr3_length: 13
cdr3_nt: TGTGCCAGCAGCGACAGGAACACCGGGGAGCTGTTTTTT
cdr3_aa: CASSDRNTGELFF

clone_size: few
v_call: TRBV15
d_call: NA
j_call: TRBJ1-1
cdr3_length: 14
cdr3_nt: TGTGCCACCAGCAGAGATCCGGAAAGCACTGAAGCTTTCTTT
cdr3_aa: CATSRDPESTEAFF

clone_size: NA
v_call: TRBV13
d_call: NA
j_call: TRBJ2-7
cdr3_length: 13
cdr3_nt: TGTGCCAGCAGCCTCCGGGGCTCCAACGAGCAGTACTTC
cdr3_aa: CASSLRGSNEQYF

clone_size: NA
v_call: TRBV11-3
d_call: TRBD2
j_call: TRBJ2-3
cdr3_length: 14
cdr3_nt: TGTGCCAGCAGCCTGACTAGCAGCACAGATACGCAGTATTTT
cdr3_aa: CASSLTSSTDTQYF

clone_size: NA
v_call: TRBV11-2
d_call: NA
j_call: TRBJ1-5
cdr3_length: 13
cdr3_nt: TGTGCCAGCAGCCAAGAGAGCGGTGAGCCCCAGCATTTT
cdr3_aa: CASSQESGEPQHF

clone_size: NA
v_call: TRBV7-2
d_call: NA
j_call: TRBJ1-1
cdr3_length: 16
cdr3_nt: TGTGCCAGCAGCAACTCTGGCCCCCCAGGGGACACTGAAGCTTTCTTT
cdr3_aa: CASSNSGPPGDTEAFF

clone_size: NA
v_call: TRBV4-1
d_call: TRBD1
j_call: TRBJ1-4
cdr3_length: 13
cdr3_nt: TGCGCCAGCAGTCCAAGGGGGCACGAAAAACTGTTTTTT
cdr3_aa: CASSPRGHEKLFF

clone_size: NA
v_call: TRBV6-5
d_call: TRBD1
j_call: TRBJ1-1
cdr3_length: 15
cdr3_nt: TGTGCCAGCAGCCGCGGGACAGGGGGCGGCACTGAAGCTTTCTTT
cdr3_aa: CASSRGTGGGTEAFF

clone_size: NA
v_call: TRBV5-1
d_call: TRBD2
j_call: TRBJ2-5
cdr3_length: 17
cdr3_nt: TGCGCCAGCAGCTTGGACCCACTAGCGGGGGGCAGAGAGACCCAGTACTTC
cdr3_aa: CASSLDPLAGGRETQYF

clone_size: NA
v_call: TRBV6-1
d_call: TRBD2
j_call: TRBJ2-1
cdr3_length: 15
cdr3_nt: TGTGCCAGCAGTGGGACTAGCGGGAGTTACAATGAGCAGTTCTTC
cdr3_aa: CASSGTSGSYNEQFF

clone_size: NA
v_call: TRBV2
d_call: NA
j_call: TRBJ1-1
cdr3_length: 14
cdr3_nt: TGTGCCAGCAGTGAAGTCAGTTCGAACACTGAAGCTTTCTTT
cdr3_aa: CASSEVSSNTEAFF

clone_size: NA
v_call: TRBV13
d_call: NA
j_call: TRBJ2-2
cdr3_length: 15
cdr3_nt: TGTGCCAGCAGCCCGGGGCAGGGGTCCACCGGGGAGCTGTTTTTT
cdr3_aa: CASSPGQGSTGELFF

clone_size: NA
v_call: TRBV27
d_call: NA
j_call: TRBJ2-3
cdr3_length: 15
cdr3_nt: TGTGCCAGCAGTTTACGGCCGGGGCGCACAGATACGCAGTATTTT
cdr3_aa: CASSLRPGRTDTQYF

clone_size: NA
v_call: TRBV4-3
d_call: NA
j_call: TRBJ2-7
cdr3_length: 13
cdr3_nt: TGCGCCAGCAGCCAAGAACTGATGCGCGAGCAGTACTTC
cdr3_aa: CASSQELMREQYF

clone_size: NA
v_call: TRBV28
d_call: TRBD2
j_call: TRBJ2-7
cdr3_length: 15
cdr3_nt: TGTGCCAGCAGTCCCGGGGCTAGCGGGACGGGCGAGCAGTACTTC
cdr3_aa: CASSPGASGTGEQYF

clone_size: NA
v_call: TRBV5-1
d_call: TRBD1
j_call: TRBJ1-1
cdr3_length: 13
cdr3_nt: TGCGCCAGCAGCTGGGACAGGGGAACTGAGGCTTTCTTT
cdr3_aa: CASSWDRGTEAFF

clone_size: NA
v_call: TRBV7-2
d_call: NA
j_call: TRBJ1-5
cdr3_length: 13
cdr3_nt: TGTGCCAGCAGCTTAACCGACAATCAGCCCCAGCATTTT
cdr3_aa: CASSLTDNQPQHF